The rows below give T cell receptor beta chains drawn from one sample of a study of response to subunit inactivated influenza vaccine. Via MiXCR, TCRdb re-called the RT-PCR reads, giving one row per CDR3 protein. This table holds about 570,000 distinct CDR3 sequences, approximately 11% found once. A further study also used this sample, focusing on T cells expressing NK-cell markers.

The specimen comprised PBMCs from blood, sampled on the day of vaccination. These receptor sequences come from a man over 45 who received an inactivated influenza vaccine. The CDR3 runs from the conserved cysteine through the conserved F or W. D genes are given only for firm matches. Rows may omit the clone size; those that give it use once, few, many or a size class.

clone_size | d_call | j_call | v_call | cdr3_nt | cdr3_aa
few | NA | TRBJ2-1 | TRBV18 | TGTGCCAGCTCACCCGGGACCAACAATGAGCAGTTCTTC | CASSPGTNNEQFF
few | TRBD1 | TRBJ2-7 | TRBV4-3 | TGCGCCAGCAGCCAAGATTCGGGACAGGGGCGCGAGCAGTACTTC | CASSQDSGQGREQYF
NA | NA | TRBJ2-2 | TRBV24-1 | TGTGCCACCAGTGATTTTAGGGTTAGCACCGGGGAGCTGTTTTTT | CATSDFRVSTGELFF
NA | TRBD1 | TRBJ2-3 | TRBV28 | TGTGCCAGCAGTTCGTTTATACAGGACAGGGCCACAGATACGCAGTATTTT | CASSSFIQDRATDTQYF
NA | NA | TRBJ2-2 | TRBV3-1 | TGTGCCAGCAGCCAACTTCACGGGAAGAAAAGGGAGCTGTTTTTT | CASSQLHGKKRELFF
NA | TRBD1 | TRBJ2-7 | TRBV3-1 | TGTGCCAGCAGACGGGACAGCCACTACGAGCAGTACTTC | CASRRDSHYEQYF
NA | NA | TRBJ2-7 | TRBV20-1 | TGCAGTGCTAATAGTCGGAACTACGAGCAGTACTTC | CSANSRNYEQYF
many | NA | TRBJ1-1 | TRBV4-3 | TGCGCCAGCAGCCAAGGAAATTTGAACACTGAAGCTTTCTTT | CASSQGNLNTEAFF
many | NA | TRBJ2-6 | TRBV30 | TGTGCCTGGAGTCTTTCTGGGGCCAACGTCCTGACTTTC | CAWSLSGANVLTF
many | NA | TRBJ1-3 | TRBV7-2 | TGTGCCAGCAGCTCCAGGGGTTCTGGAAACACCATATATTTT | CASSSRGSGNTIYF
few | NA | TRBJ2-2 | TRBV5-1 | TGCGCCAGCAGCCACGGGGCCCCAGACACCGGGGAGCTGTTTTTT | CASSHGAPDTGELFF
NA | NA | TRBJ2-1 | TRBV4-3 | TGCGCCAGCAGCCAAGACAGCTTAAGTTTTGGAGGGAGAGGTTACAATGAGCAGTTCTTC | CASSQDSLSFGGRGYNEQFF
many | TRBD1 | TRBJ1-5 | TRBV6-5 | TGTGCCAGCAGTTACTACAGGGGGGATCAGCCCCAGCATTTT | CASSYYRGDQPQHF
many | TRBD1 | TRBJ2-7 | TRBV5-1 | TGCGCCAGCAATCCGGGACAGGGGTTGTCCTACGAGCAGTACTTC | CASNPGQGLSYEQYF
few | NA | TRBJ2-3 | TRBV20-1 | TGCAGTGCCGATGGCCGGGACCCCTCTAGCACAGATACGCAGTATTTT | CSADGRDPSSTDTQYF
many | TRBD2 | TRBJ2-1 | TRBV29-1 | TGCAGCGTCGGGATCGGACTAGCGGGAGTTCTGAATGAGCAGTTCTTC | CSVGIGLAGVLNEQFF
NA | TRBD1 | TRBJ2-7 | TRBV9 | TGTGCCAGCAGCGTAGCGGGGGACAGGGTCTACGAGCAGTACTTC | CASSVAGDRVYEQYF
NA | TRBD2 | TRBJ2-2 | TRBV5-4 | TGTGCCAGCAGCTTTACGGGAGGGACCACCGGGGAGCTGTTTTTT | CASSFTGGTTGELFF
few | TRBD2 | TRBJ2-4 | TRBV11-2 | TGTGCCAGCAGCTTAGGGGGGATAGCGGGGGCAGCCAAAAACATTCAGTACTTC | CASSLGGIAGAAKNIQYF
many | NA | TRBJ2-2 | TRBV3-1 | TGTGCCAGCAGCCAAGTAGGGGACACCGGGGAGCTGTTTTTT | CASSQVGDTGELFF
many | NA | TRBJ2-1 | TRBV4-3 | TGCGCCAGCAGCCAAGACTACCGAGCCGATGAGCAGTTCTTC | CASSQDYRADEQFF
few | TRBD2 | TRBJ2-7 | TRBV20-1 | TGCAGTGCTAGAGCCCGACTAGCGGGAGGGCCTTTGTACGAGCAGTACTTC | CSARARLAGGPLYEQYF
NA | NA | TRBJ2-2 | TRBV28 | TGTGCCAGCAGCCCCGGGATCAGGGGTGCTCGCGAGGACACCGGGGAGCTGTTTTTT | CASSPGIRGAREDTGELFF
few | NA | TRBJ2-7 | TRBV9 | TGTGCCAGCAGCGTAGGAACCGTGGGGTCCTACGAGCAGTACTTC | CASSVGTVGSYEQYF